Here is one T cell receptor beta chain with its context. The data belong to a study of blood T cell repertoires in COVID-19. About the research overall: Samples representing acute and convalescent COVID-19 were sourced from the United States, Italy and Spain.

Methods used by the authors: Reference gene primer amplification yielded estimated nucleated cell counts. Clones were sequenced by immunoSEQ multiplex PCR, and TCRdb holds only the in-frame ones, with some missing. V, J and clone size are taken as reported in that table, and D and trimming were inferred from the DNA itself. The top ten clones hold about 1.6% of a sample with almost 250,000 clones, roughly 86% of them seen once. The CDR3 sequence is 16 residues long. Germline CDR1 and CDR2: SGHRS and YFSETQ. V lost 4 bases to trimming and J lost 0 bases, with 15 bases between them. This chain links TRBV5-1 with TRBJ2-3, with TRBD2 as a possible D gene (5 bases). This sequence was found in a woman between 55 and 75 years old who had recovered from COVID-19. Input material: peripheral blood. This chain's CDR3 is CASSLGSPASTDTQYF. In DNA, the CDR3 is TGCGCCAGCAGCCTAGGGAGCCCTGCTAGCACAGATACGCAGTATTTT.